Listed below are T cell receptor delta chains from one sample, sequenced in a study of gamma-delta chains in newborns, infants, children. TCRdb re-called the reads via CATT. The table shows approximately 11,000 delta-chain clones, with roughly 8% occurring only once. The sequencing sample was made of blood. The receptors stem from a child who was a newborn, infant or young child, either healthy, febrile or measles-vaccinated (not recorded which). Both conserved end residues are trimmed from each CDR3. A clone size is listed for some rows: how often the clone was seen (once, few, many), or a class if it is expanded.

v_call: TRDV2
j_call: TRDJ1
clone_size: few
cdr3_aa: ACDTVTGGYTDKLI

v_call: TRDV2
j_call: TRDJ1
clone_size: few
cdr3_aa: ACDTVEGPDKLI

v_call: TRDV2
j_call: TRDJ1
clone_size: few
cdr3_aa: ACAPVGTGGTNTDKLI

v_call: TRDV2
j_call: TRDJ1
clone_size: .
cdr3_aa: ACDTLGDPYTDKLI

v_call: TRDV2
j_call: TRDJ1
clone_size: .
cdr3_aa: ACDTEFEGYERRTDKLI

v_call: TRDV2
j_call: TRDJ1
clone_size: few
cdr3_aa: ACDTVSNWGIRVYGDKLI

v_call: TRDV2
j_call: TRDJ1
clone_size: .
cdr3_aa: ACDTVDRGITIPDKLI

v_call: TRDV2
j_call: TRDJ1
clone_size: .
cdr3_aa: ACDYLKTYTDKLI

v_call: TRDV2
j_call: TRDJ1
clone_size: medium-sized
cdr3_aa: ACDTLPTWGIATDKLI

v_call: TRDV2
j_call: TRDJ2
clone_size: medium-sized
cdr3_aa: ACDLLGDTLTAQLF

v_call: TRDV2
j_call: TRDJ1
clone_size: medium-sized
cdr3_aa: ACDSLLGDTSDKLI

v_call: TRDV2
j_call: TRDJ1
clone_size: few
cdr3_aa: ACDFVLGDTYTDKLI

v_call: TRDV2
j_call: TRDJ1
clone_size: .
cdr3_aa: ACDTFLTTGYTDKLI

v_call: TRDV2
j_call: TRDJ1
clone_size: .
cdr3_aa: SCDPVGSSEGNTDKLI

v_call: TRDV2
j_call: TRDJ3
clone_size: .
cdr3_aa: ACDTVWGKSSWDTRRMF

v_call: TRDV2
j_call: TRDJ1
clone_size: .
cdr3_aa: ACDTVGSRGETDKLI

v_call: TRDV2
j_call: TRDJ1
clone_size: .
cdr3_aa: ACDTVGHYTDKLI

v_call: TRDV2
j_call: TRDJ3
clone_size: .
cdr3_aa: ALDAARDTGWDTRQMF

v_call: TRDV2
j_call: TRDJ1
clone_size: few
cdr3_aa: ACDTVLGAPYTDKLI

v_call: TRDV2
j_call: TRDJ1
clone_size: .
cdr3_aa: ACDTLGDTGRYTDKLI

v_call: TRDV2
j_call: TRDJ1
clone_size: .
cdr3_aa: ACDLLGAPYTDKLI

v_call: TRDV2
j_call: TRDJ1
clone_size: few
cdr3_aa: ACDTVGDTTLTDKLI